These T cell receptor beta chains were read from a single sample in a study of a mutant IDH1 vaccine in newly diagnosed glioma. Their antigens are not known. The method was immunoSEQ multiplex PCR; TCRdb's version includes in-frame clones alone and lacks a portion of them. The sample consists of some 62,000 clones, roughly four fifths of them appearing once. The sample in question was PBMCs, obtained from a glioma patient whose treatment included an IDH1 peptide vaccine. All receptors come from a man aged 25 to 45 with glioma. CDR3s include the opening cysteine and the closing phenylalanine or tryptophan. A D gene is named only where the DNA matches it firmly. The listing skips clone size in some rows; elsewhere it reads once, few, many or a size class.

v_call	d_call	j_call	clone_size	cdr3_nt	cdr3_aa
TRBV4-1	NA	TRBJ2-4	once	TGCGCCAGCAGCCAAGCCACACGGGGGTCCAACAAAAACATTCAGTACTTC	CASSQATRGSNKNIQYF
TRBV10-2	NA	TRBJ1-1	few	TGCGCCAGCATAGGGCAGGGGCTTTCCTACACTGAAGCTTTCTTT	CASIGQGLSYTEAFF
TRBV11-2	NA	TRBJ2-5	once	TGTGCCAGCAGCATCTCCTACACGGCGTACCAAGAGACCCAGTACTTC	CASSISYTAYQETQYF
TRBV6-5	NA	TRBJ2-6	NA	TGTGCCAGCTCCCGCCCGACAGTTGGGGCCAACGTCCTGACTTTC	CASSRPTVGANVLTF
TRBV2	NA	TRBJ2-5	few	TGTGCCAGCAGTAGCGTTGGGACCCAGTACTTC	CASSSVGTQYF
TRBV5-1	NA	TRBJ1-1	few	TGCGCCAGCAGCTTGGAGAGGGAGACTGAAGCTTTCTTT	CASSLERETEAFF
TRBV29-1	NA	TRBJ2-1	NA	TGCAGCGTTGAAAAACGCCGGGACTTTTACCCCGAGATACACAATGAGCAGTTCTTC	CSVEKRRDFYPEIHNEQFF
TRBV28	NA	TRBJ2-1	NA	TGTGCCAGCAGATCTCCAAGGCGGGGGCCCTACAATGAGCAGTTCTTC	CASRSPRRGPYNEQFF
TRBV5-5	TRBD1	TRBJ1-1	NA	TGTGCCAGCAGCTTGGCCAAGGGACAGGGTATGAACACTGAAGCTTTCTTT	CASSLAKGQGMNTEAFF
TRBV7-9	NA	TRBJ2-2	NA	TGTGCCAGCAGCTTAGTTTTAGCCGGGGAGCTGTTTTTT	CASSLVLAGELFF
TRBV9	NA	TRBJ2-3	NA	TGTGCCAGCAGCGTAGACCCTCCGGGGGCCGGTGATACGCAGTATTTT	CASSVDPPGAGDTQYF
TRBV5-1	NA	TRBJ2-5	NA	TGCGCCAGCAGCTCTCAAACAGGGGGAGGGGAGACCCAGTACTTC	CASSSQTGGGETQYF
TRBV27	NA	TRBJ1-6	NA	TGTGCCAACAGTCGCTACCGACAGCTCACCAGGAGCTCCTATAATTCACCCCTCCACTTT	CANSRYRQLTRSSYNSPLHF
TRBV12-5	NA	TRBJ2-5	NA	TGTGCTAGTGGAACAGGGATGGGGCGAGAGACCCAGTACTTC	CASGTGMGRETQYF
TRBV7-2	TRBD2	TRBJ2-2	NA	TGTGCCAGCAGTTTTAGCGGGGGGCACACCGGGGAGCTGTTTTTT	CASSFSGGHTGELFF
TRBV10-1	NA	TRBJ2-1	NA	TGCGCCAGCAGTGAGTCCGGGGCCGGGGCACGCTCCTACAATGAGCAGTTCTTC	CASSESGAGARSYNEQFF
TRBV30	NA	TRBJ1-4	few	TGTGCCTGGAGTGCTGGACATAATGTGTTTTTT	CAWSAGHNVFF
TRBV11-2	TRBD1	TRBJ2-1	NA	TGTGCCAGCAGCCACAGGGGGCTCTACAATGAGCAGTTCTTC	CASSHRGLYNEQFF
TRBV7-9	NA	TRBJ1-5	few	TGTGCCAGCAGCTCAGGGAATCAGCCCCAGCATTTT	CASSSGNQPQHF
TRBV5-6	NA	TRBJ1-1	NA	TGTGCCAGCAGCACAAATACAGGGTTGAACACTGAAGCTTTCTTT	CASSTNTGLNTEAFF
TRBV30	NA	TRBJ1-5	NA	TGTGCCTGCAGTCCAGATAGCAATCAGCCCCAGCATTTT	CACSPDSNQPQHF
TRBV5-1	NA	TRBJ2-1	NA	TGCGCCAGCAGCTTGGGTTCTCATCAAGGGAGGATCAATGAGCAGTTCTTC	CASSLGSHQGRINEQFF
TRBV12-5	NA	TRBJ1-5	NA	TGTGCTAGTGGTTTGGGAGCTCAGTATAGCAATCAGCCCCAGCATTTT	CASGLGAQYSNQPQHF
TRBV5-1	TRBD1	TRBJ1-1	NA	TGCGCCAGCAGCCCTGGGACAGGGATGAACACTGAAGCTTTCTTT	CASSPGTGMNTEAFF
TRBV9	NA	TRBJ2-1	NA	TGTGCCAGCAGCACCGGGTGGGGGTCGGGTGAGCAGTTCTTC	CASSTGWGSGEQFF
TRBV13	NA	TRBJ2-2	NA	TGTGCCAGCAGCTCTAGGGCCTACAACACCGGGGAGCTGTTTTTT	CASSSRAYNTGELFF
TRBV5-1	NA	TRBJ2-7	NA	TGCGCCAGCTCCACTCAATACGAGCAGTACTTC	CASSTQYEQYF
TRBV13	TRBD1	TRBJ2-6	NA	TGTGCCAGCAGCAGCTGGGACAGGGCTACTGGGGCCAACGTCCTGACTTTC	CASSSWDRATGANVLTF
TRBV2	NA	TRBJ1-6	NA	TGTGCCAGCAGGACAGATTCACCCCTCCACTTT	CASRTDSPLHF
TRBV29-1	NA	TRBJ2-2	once	TGCAGCGTTGAAAGCGGAGGAACGAACACCGGGGAGCTGTTTTTT	CSVESGGTNTGELFF
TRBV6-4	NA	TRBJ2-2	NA	TGTGCCAGCGCATCCCACGAGGGGGACACCGGGGAGCTGTTTTTT	CASASHEGDTGELFF
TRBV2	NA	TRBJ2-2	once	TGTGCCAGCAGTGGGCAGGGAGGCACCGGGGAGCTGTTTTTT	CASSGQGGTGELFF
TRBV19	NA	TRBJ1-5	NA	TGTGCCAGTAGTGGGGGATTTAACAGAGACCTAGGTCAGCCCCAGCATTTT	CASSGGFNRDLGQPQHF
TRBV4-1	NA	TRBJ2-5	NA	TGCGCCAGCAGCGATTTTTCTACAGGGCGAGAGACCCAGTACTTC	CASSDFSTGRETQYF
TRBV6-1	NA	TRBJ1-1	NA	TGTGCCAGCAGTGAACGAGGCGCAGGGGTGAACACTGAAGCTTTCTTT	CASSERGAGVNTEAFF
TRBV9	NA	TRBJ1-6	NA	TGTGCCAGCAGCGTAGGTGGTAGGGAACGGAATAATTCACCCCTCCACTTT	CASSVGGRERNNSPLHF
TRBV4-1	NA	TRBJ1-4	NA	TGCGCCAGCAGCCAAGTCGGAAGTAGTGCAACTAATGAAAAACTGTTTTTT	CASSQVGSSATNEKLFF
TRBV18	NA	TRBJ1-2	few	TGTGCCAGCTCTACCAGAGACGGATCTAACTATGGCTACACCTTC	CASSTRDGSNYGYTF
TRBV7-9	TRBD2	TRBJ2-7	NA	TGTGCCAGCAGCACCACTAGCGGGGGGGCCCACGAGCAGTACTTC	CASSTTSGGAHEQYF